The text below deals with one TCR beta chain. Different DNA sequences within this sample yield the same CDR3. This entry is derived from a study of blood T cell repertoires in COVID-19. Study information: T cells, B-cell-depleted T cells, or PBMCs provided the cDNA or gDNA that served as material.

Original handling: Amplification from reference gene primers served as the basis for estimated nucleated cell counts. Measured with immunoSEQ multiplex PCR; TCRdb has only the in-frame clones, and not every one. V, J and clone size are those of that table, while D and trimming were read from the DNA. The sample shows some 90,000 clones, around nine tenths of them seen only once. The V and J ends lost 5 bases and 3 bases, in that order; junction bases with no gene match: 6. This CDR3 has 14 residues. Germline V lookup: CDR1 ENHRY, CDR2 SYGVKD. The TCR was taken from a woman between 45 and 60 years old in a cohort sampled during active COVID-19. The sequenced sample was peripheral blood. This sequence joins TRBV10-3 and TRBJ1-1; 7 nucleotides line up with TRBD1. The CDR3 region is CAISRGREDTEAFF. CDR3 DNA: TGTGCCATCAGTAGGGGGCGCGAAGACACTGAAGCTTTCTTT.